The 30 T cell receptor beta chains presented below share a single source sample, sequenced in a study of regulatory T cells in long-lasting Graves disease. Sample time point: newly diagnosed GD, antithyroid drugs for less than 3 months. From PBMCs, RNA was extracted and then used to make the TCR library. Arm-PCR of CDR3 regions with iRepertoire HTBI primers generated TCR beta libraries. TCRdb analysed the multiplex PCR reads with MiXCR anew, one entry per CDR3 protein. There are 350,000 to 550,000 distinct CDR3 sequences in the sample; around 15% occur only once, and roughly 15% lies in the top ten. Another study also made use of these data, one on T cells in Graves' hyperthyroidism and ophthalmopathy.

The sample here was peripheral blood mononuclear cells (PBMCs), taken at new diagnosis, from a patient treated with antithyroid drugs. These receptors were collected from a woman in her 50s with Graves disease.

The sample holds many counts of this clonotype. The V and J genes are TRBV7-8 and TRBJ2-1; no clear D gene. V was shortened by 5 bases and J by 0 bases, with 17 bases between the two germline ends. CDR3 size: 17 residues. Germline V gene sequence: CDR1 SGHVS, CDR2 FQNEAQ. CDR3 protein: CASSAPGSVSSYNEQFF. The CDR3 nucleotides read TGTGCCAGCAGCGCCCCCGGCAGCGTAAGCTCCTACAATGAGCAGTTCTTC.

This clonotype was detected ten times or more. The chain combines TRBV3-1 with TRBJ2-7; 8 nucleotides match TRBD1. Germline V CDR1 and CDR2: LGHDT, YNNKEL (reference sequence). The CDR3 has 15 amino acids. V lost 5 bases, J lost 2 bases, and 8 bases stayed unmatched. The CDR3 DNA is TGTGCCAGCAGCATACACGGACAGGGTACCTACGAGCAGTACTTC. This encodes CASSIHGQGTYEQYF.

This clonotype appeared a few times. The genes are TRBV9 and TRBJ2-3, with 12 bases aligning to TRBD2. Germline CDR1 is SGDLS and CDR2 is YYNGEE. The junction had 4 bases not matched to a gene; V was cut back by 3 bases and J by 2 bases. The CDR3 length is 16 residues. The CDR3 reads CASSAGLAGYTDTQYF. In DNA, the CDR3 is TGTGCCAGCAGCGCGGGACTAGCGGGCTACACAGATACGCAGTATTTT.

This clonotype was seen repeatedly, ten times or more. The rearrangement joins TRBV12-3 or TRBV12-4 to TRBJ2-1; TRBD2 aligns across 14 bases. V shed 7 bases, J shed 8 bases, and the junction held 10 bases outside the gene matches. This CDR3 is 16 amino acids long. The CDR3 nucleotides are TGTGCCAGCAACCTACCGGGACTAGCGGGAGTGCATGAGCAGTTCTTC. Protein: CASNLPGLAGVHEQFF.

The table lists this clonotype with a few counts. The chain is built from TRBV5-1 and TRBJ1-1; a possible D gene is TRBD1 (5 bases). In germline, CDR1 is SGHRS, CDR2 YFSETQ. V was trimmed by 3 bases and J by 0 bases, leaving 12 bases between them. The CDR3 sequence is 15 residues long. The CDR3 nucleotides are TGCGCCAGCAGCTCGGGGACGTCCATGAACACTGAAGCTTTCTTT. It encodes CASSSGTSMNTEAFF.

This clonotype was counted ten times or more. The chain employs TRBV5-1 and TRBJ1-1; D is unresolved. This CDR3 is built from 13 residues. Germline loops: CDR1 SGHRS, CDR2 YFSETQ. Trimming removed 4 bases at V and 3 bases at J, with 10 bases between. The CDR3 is CASSGLLDTEAFF. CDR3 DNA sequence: TGCGCCAGCAGCGGACTACTAGACACTGAAGCTTTCTTT.

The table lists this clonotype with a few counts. CDR3 in amino acids: CASSFNPESYEQYF. In nucleotides, the CDR3 is TGTGCCAGCAGCTTTAATCCAGAAAGCTACGAGCAGTACTTC. The chain is built from TRBV5-5 and TRBJ2-7; D is undetermined. The CDR3 is 14 residues long. Germline V gene lookup returns CDR1 SGHKS and CDR2 YYEKEE (reference sequence). V lost 2 bases and J lost 3, with 12 bases in between. The full variable domain, in which reference TRBV5-5 and TRBJ2-7 provide the parts outside the CDR3, is DAGVTQSPTHLIKTRGQQVTLRCSPISGHKSVSWYQQVLGQGPQFIFQYYEKEERGRGNFPDRFSARQFPNYSSELNVNALLLGDSALYLCASSFNPESYEQYFGPGTRLTVT.

DNA of the CDR3: TGTGCCAGCAGCGGGGGGATCGCAACTAATGAAAAACTGTTTTTT. It yields the protein CASSGGIATNEKLFF. V is TRBV9 and J is TRBJ1-4, with D perhaps matching TRBD1 (5 bases). This CDR3 has 15 residues. Per the germline V gene, CDR1 is SGDLS and CDR2 is YYNGEE. V was cut by 3 bases and J by 0 bases, with 9 bases left in between.

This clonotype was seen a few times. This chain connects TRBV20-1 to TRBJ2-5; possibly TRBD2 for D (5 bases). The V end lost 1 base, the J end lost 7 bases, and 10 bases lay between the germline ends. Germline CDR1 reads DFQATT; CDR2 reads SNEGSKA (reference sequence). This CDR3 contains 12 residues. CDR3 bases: TGCAGTGCTAGAGGACCAGGAGGGACCCAGTACTTC. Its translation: CSARGPGGTQYF.

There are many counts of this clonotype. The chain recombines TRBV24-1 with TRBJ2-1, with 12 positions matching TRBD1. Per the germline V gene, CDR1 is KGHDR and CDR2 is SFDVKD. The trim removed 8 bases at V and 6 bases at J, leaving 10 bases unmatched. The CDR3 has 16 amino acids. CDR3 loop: CATTGTGGAGGNEQFF. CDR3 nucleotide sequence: TGTGCCACCACCGGGACAGGGGGCGCGGGGGGCAATGAGCAGTTCTTC.

The CDR3 reads CASRKGPVWAGELFF. In DNA, the CDR3 is TGCGCCAGCAGAAAGGGCCCAGTCTGGGCCGGGGAGCTGTTTTTT. The chain recombines TRBV10-1 with TRBJ2-2; D unresolved. The germline V and J ends were trimmed by 6 bases and 6 bases, with 17 bases remaining between them. The CDR3 is 15 amino acids. Germline loops: CDR1 WNHNN, CDR2 SYGVQD (reference sequence).

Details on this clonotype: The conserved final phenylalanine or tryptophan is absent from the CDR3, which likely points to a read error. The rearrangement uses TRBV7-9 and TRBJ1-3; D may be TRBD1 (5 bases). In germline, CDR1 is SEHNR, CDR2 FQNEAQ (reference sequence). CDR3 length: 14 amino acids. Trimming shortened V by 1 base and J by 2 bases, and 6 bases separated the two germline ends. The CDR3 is CASSLGQTGNTIYC. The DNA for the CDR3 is TGTGCCAGCAGCTTAGGACAGACTGGAAACACCATATATTGT.

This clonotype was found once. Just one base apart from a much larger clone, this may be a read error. In DNA, the CDR3 is TGTGCCAGCAGGGATAGACAGGGGAGTGGGAACAACGATGAGCAGTTCTTC. Amino acid sequence: CASRDRQGSGNNDEQFF. The V gene is TRBV6-1, the J gene TRBJ2-1, with 8 bases that match TRBD1. CDR1 is MNHNS, CDR2 SASEGT, per germline. The J segment lost 8 bases and the V segment lost 6 bases, leaving 18 bases of the junction unmatched. This CDR3 has 17 amino acids.

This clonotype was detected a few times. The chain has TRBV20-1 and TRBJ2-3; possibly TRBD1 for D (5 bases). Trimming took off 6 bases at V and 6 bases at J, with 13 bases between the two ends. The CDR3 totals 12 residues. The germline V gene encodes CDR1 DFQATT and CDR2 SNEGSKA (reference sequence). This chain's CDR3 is CSAETGSDTQYF. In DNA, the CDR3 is TGCAGTGCCGAAACAGGTTCGGATACGCAGTATTTT.

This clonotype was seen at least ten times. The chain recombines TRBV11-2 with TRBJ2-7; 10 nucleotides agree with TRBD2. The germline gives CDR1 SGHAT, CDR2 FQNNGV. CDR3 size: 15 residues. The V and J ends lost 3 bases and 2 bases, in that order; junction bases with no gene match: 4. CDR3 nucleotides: TGTGCCAGCAGCTTCCCTAGCGGGAGCCCCTACGAGCAGTACTTC. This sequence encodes CASSFPSGSPYEQYF.

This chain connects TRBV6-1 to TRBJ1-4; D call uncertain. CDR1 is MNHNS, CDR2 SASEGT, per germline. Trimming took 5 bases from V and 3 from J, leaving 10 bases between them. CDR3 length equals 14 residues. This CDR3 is CASSKGESNEKLFF. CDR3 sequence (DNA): TGTGCCAGCAGTAAGGGCGAATCTAATGAAAAACTGTTTTTT.

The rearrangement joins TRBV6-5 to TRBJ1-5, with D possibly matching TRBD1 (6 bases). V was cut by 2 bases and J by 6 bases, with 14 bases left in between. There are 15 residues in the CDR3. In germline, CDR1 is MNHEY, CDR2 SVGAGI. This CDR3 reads CASSYTGQPSQPQHF. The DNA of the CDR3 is TGTGCCAGCAGTTACACTGGACAGCCCAGTCAGCCCCAGCATTTT.

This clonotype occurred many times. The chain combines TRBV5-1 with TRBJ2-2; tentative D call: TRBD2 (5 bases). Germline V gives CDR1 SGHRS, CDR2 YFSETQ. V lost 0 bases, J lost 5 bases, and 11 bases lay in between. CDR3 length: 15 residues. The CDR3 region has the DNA TGCGCCAGCAGCTTGGACACGCCGGGGACCGGGGAGCTGTTTTTT. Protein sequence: CASSLDTPGTGELFF.

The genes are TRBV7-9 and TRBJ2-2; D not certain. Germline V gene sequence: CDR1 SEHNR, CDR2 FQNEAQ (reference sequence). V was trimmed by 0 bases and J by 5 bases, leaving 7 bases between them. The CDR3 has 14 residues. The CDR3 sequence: CASSLAPATGELFF. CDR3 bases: TGTGCCAGCAGCTTAGCGCCGGCAACCGGGGAGCTGTTTTTT.

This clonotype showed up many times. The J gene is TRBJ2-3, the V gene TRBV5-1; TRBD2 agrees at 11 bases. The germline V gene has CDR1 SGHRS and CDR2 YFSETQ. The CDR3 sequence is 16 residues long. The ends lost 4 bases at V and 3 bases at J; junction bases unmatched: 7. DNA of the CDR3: TGCGCCAGCAGCCCAGGACTAGCGGGCAAGACAGATACGCAGTATTTT. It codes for CASSPGLAGKTDTQYF.

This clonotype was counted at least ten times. CDR3 DNA: TGTGCCAGCAGCCAAACGGGGAGTGGGGGCGATGAGCAGTTCTTC. As protein: CASSQTGSGGDEQFF. The chain employs TRBV3-1 and TRBJ2-1, with D tentatively TRBD1 (6 bases). Germline CDR1 is LGHDT and CDR2 is YNNKEL (reference sequence). The CDR3 is 15 amino acids. Trimming removed 2 bases at V and 8 bases at J, with 16 bases between.

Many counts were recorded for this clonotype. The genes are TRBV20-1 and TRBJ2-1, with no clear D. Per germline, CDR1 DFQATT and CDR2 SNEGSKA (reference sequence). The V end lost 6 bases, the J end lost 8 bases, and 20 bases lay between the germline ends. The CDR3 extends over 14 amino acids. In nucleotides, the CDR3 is TGCAGTGCCAGGCCCATGTGGGATCAGGATGAGCAGTTCTTC. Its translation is CSARPMWDQDEQFF.

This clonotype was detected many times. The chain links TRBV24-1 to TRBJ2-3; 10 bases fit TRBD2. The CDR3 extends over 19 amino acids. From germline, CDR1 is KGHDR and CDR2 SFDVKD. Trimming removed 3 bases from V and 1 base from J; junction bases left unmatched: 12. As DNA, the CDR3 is TGTGCCACCAGTGATCGGACTAGCGGTCCCCTTGAGGGCACAGATACGCAGTATTTT. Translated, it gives CATSDRTSGPLEGTDTQYF.

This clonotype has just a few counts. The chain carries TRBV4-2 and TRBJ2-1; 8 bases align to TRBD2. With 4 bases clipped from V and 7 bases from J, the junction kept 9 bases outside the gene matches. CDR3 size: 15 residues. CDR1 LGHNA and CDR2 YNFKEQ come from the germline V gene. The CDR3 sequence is CASSLSRGRSNEQFF. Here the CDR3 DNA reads TGTGCCAGCAGCCTAAGTCGCGGGAGGTCTAATGAGCAGTTCTTC.

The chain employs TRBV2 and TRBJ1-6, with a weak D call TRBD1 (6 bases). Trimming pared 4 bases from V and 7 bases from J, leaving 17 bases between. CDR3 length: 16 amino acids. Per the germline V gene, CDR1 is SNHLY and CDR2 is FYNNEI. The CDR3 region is CASSGTGYFGNSPLHF. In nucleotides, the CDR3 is TGTGCCAGCAGTGGAACAGGGTATTTCGGCAATTCACCCCTCCACTTT.

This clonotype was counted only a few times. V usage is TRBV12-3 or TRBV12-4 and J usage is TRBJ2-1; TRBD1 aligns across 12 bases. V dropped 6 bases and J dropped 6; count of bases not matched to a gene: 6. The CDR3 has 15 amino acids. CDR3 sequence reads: CASSRGQGAVNEQFF. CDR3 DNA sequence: TGTGCCAGCAGCAGGGGACAGGGGGCAGTCAATGAGCAGTTCTTC.

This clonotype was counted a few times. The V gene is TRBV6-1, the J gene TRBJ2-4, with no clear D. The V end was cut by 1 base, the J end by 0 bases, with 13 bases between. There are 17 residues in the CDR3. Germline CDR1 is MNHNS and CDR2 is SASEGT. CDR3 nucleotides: TGTGCCAGCAGTGAAGAGGAGCAGGAGCTAGCCAAAAACATTCAGTACTTC. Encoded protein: CASSEEEQELAKNIQYF.

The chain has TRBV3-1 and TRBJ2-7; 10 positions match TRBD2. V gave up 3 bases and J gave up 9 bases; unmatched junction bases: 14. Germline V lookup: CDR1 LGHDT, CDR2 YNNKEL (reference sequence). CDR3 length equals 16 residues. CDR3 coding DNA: TGTGCCAGCAGCCAGGATACCGGGACTAGCGCAGACGTGCAGTACTTC. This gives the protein CASSQDTGTSADVQYF.

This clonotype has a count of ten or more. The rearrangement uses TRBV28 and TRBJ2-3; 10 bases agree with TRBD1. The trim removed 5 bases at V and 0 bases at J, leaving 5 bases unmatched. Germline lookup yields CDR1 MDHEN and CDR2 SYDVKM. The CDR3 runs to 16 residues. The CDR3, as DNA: TGTGCCAGCAGTCCAGACAGGGGGCTTAGCACAGATACGCAGTATTTT. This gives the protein CASSPDRGLSTDTQYF.

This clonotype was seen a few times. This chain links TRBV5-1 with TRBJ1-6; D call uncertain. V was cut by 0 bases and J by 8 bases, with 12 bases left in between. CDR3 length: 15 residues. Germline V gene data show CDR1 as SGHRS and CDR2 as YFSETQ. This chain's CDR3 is CASSLAGQLYSPLHF. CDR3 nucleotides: TGCGCCAGCAGCTTGGCCGGGCAGCTTTATTCACCCCTCCACTTT.